These T cell receptor beta chains were read from a single sample in a study of Graves' ophthalmopathy and Graves' hyperthyroidism. MiXCR was run by TCRdb on the multiplex PCR reads, yielding one entry per CDR3 protein. The sample lists approximately 1.2 million distinct CDR3 sequences; roughly 35% were seen once. The sample comprised peripheral blood or thyroid tissue (not recorded which). Receptor source: an adult man with Graves' hyperthyroidism. CDR3s include the opening cysteine and the closing phenylalanine or tryptophan. A D gene is named only where the DNA matches it firmly. Clone size is shown for a subset of rows, as once, few, many or a class of expanded clone.

V	D	size	J	DNA	CDR3
TRBV4-3	-	many	TRBJ2-7	TGCGCCAGCAGCCAATTCGCAGGTGCCTACGAGCAGTACTTC	CASSQFAGAYEQYF
TRBV25-1	TRBD1	few	TRBJ1-6	TGTGCCAGCAGTTTCCGGGACAGGGGAAGCAATTCACCCCTCCACTTT	CASSFRDRGSNSPLHF
TRBV11-1	-	-	TRBJ2-5	TGTGCCAGCAGCGACACGGGAAAGGGGGAGACCCAGTACTTC	CASSDTGKGETQYF
TRBV12-3/TRBV12-4	TRBD2	-	TRBJ2-5	TGTGCCAGCAGCGTTAGCGGGAGGGCAGCCGAGACCCAGTACTTC	CASSVSGRAAETQYF
TRBV19	-	few	TRBJ1-1	TGTGCCAGTAGTATACGATCCCGCTTACACACTGAAGCTTTCTTT	CASSIRSRLHTEAFF
TRBV7-3	-	few	TRBJ1-2	TGTGCCAGCAGCCAAGAAGTGACAGGCGGTTATGGCTACACCTTC	CASSQEVTGGYGYTF
TRBV2	-	few	TRBJ1-6	TGTGCCAGCAAGCTCGGTTCCGCGGCTCATTCACCCCTCCACTTT	CASKLGSAAHSPLHF
TRBV10-3	-	many	TRBJ1-2	TGTGCCAGCGGGGCGCAGGGGCCTAACTATGGCTACACCTTC	CASGAQGPNYGYTF
TRBV28	-	-	TRBJ2-7	TGTGCCAGCAGTTTGTGGAATGGCGAGCAGTACTTC	CASSLWNGEQYF
TRBV7-6	-	many	TRBJ2-7	TGTGCCAGCAGCCCAGTTCAGGGGCGGTACGAGCAGTACTTC	CASSPVQGRYEQYF
TRBV7-9	TRBD1	-	TRBJ2-5	TGTGCCAGCGGGCGCCGGGGACAGGGAGGAATGGAGCGGTACTTC	CASGRRGQGGMERYF
TRBV6-4	-	few	TRBJ1-6	TGTACCAGCAGTGACAACTATAATTCACCCCTCCACTTT	CTSSDNYNSPLHF
TRBV11-2	-	many	TRBJ1-2	TGTGCCAGCAGCTTAGATAAGAAAGTTGGCTACACCTTC	CASSLDKKVGYTF
TRBV13	-	few	TRBJ1-1	TGTGCCAGCAGATCTGAAACGGGGAACACTGAAGCTTTCTTT	CASRSETGNTEAFF
TRBV5-4	-	few	TRBJ1-3	TGTGCCAGCAGCTTAAACAGGGAGTTAGACACCATATATTTT	CASSLNRELDTIYF
TRBV11-2	-	-	TRBJ2-7	TGTGCCAGCAGCTTAGTTCCAGGGCAGTACTTC	CASSLVPGQYF
TRBV15	-	many	TRBJ1-1	TGTGCCACCAGCATTCGCCCGTGGGGGACTGAAGCTTTCTTT	CATSIRPWGTEAFF
TRBV7-2	-	many	TRBJ1-5	TGTGCCAGCAGCTTAGTTGTGGGGCACAATCAGCCCCAGCATTTT	CASSLVVGHNQPQHF
TRBV30	-	few	TRBJ1-1	TGTGCCTGGAGTGTACTAGGTGAAGCTTTCTTT	CAWSVLGEAFF
TRBV5-6	-	-	TRBJ2-7	TGTGCCAGCAGCTTGTCATGGGTCGGGGGCCTTAACGAGCAGTACTTC	CASSLSWVGGLNEQYF
TRBV19	-	many	TRBJ1-2	TGTGCCAGTAGTAACCCGCCTCCTAACTATGGCTACACCTTC	CASSNPPPNYGYTF
TRBV7-2	-	many	TRBJ1-4	TGTGCCAGCAGCTCTAGGACGGGTGAAAAACTGTTTTTT	CASSSRTGEKLFF
TRBV29-1	-	many	TRBJ1-2	TGCAGCGTTGGAGCTACACGTGGGTCTAACTATGGCTACACCTTC	CSVGATRGSNYGYTF
TRBV7-2	TRBD1	-	TRBJ1-4	TGTGCCAGCAGCTTCTCACAGGGGACTTACGAAAAACTGTTTTTT	CASSFSQGTYEKLFF
TRBV25-1	-	many	TRBJ1-3	TGTGCCACCCGCAGCAACTCTGGAAACACCATATATTTT	CATRSNSGNTIYF
TRBV12-3/TRBV12-4	-	few	TRBJ1-1	TGTGCCGGCAGTTTAGAAGGGAACACTGAAGCTTTCTTT	CAGSLEGNTEAFF
TRBV18	TRBD1	-	TRBJ2-2	TGTGCCAGCTCACGGACAGGGCGCGCGAACACCGGGGAGCTGTTTTTT	CASSRTGRANTGELFF
TRBV19	-	many	TRBJ2-7	TGTGCCAGTAGTATAACTCCAGGGCGGTACGAGCAGTACTTC	CASSITPGRYEQYF
TRBV5-1	-	many	TRBJ2-5	TGCGCCAGCAGCCGGGACTCCGACACCCAGTACTTC	CASSRDSDTQYF
TRBV5-1	-	few	TRBJ1-3	TGCGCCAGCAGCGCCGACCCCAGCTCTGGAAACACCATATATTTT	CASSADPSSGNTIYF
TRBV7-2	TRBD2	many	TRBJ2-7	TGTGCCAGCAGCCTTATGGGACTACAGCATTACGAGCAGTACTTC	CASSLMGLQHYEQYF
TRBV4-3	-	-	TRBJ1-1	TGCGCCAGCAGCCGCGGAGACATGAACACTGAAGCTTTCTTT	CASSRGDMNTEAFF
TRBV7-9	-	-	TRBJ2-7	TGTGCCAGCAGCTTCTTTAGCTCCTACGAGCAGTACTTC	CASSFFSSYEQYF
TRBV20-1	TRBD1	-	TRBJ2-7	TGCAGTGCTCAGGGGGGACAGGGGGGAGAGCAGTACTTC	CSAQGGQGGEQYF
TRBV4-1	TRBD1	few	TRBJ1-5	TGCGCCAGCAGCCAAGTCCCAGGGGGAAATCAGCCCCAGCATTTT	CASSQVPGGNQPQHF
TRBV7-2	TRBD1	many	TRBJ1-2	TGTGCCAGCAGCTCCAACCGGGACAGCTACTATGGCTACACCTTC	CASSSNRDSYYGYTF
TRBV11-2	TRBD2	-	TRBJ2-5	TGTGCCAGCCTAAGGACTAGCGGGGCGGAGACCCAGTACTTC	CASLRTSGAETQYF
TRBV5-1	TRBD1	-	TRBJ1-5	TGCGCCAGCAGCGTCCGACAGGGACCAAATCAGCCCCAGCATTTT	CASSVRQGPNQPQHF
TRBV25-1	-	-	TRBJ1-3	TGTGCCCGCAGTAGACGGTCTGGAAACACCATATATTTT	CARSRRSGNTIYF
TRBV2	-	-	TRBJ1-1	TGTGCCAGCAGTCGTTTTTATATGAACACTGAAGCTTTCTTT	CASSRFYMNTEAFF
TRBV29-1	TRBD2	-	TRBJ2-7	TGCAGCGGAGGACTAGCGCGCAGCTACGAGCAGTACTTC	CSGGLARSYEQYF
TRBV20-1	-	many	TRBJ2-2	TGCAGTGCTAGAGTCGGGGGGAACACCGGGGAGCTGTTTTTT	CSARVGGNTGELFF
TRBV29-1	-	many	TRBJ1-1	TGCAGCGTTGTTTGGTCGGACGAGCGCACTGAAGCTTTCTTT	CSVVWSDERTEAFF
TRBV2	-	-	TRBJ1-1	TGTGCCACCGGACGGCCGAGGACTGAAGCTTTCTTT	CATGRPRTEAFF
TRBV12-3/TRBV12-4	-	few	TRBJ1-1	TGTGCCAGCAGTTATCACGGAGGGACACCAGCTTTCTTT	CASSYHGGTPAFF